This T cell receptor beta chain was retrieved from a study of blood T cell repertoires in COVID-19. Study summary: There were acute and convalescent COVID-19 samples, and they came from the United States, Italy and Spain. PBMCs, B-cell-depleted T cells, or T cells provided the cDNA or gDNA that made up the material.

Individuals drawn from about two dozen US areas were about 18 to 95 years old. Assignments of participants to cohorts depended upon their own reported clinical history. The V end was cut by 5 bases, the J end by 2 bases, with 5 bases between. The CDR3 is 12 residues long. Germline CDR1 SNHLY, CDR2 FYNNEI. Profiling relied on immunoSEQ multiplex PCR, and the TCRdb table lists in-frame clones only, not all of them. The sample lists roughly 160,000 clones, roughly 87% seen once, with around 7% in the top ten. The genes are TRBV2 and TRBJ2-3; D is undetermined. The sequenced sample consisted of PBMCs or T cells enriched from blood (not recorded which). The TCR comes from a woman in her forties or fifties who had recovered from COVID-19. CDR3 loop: CASSYNTDTQYF. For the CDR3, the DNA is TGTGCCAGCAGTTACAACACAGATACGCAGTATTTT.